This T cell receptor beta chain is from a study of blood T cell repertoires in COVID-19. Study overall: From T cells, B-cell-depleted T cells, or PBMCs came the material, which was cDNA or gDNA.

Original handling: Nucleated cell counts were estimated from reference gene primer amplification. Using immunoSEQ multiplex PCR, the repertoire was profiled, and TCRdb retains in-frame clones only, with some absent. From that table come the V and J calls and clone size; the DNA was used to work out D and trimming. The profile shows a few hundred thousand clones, roughly nine tenths of them singletons. Seattle-derived patients entered the study during active infection and were followed longitudinally. The CDR3 contains 13 residues. V was cut by 7 bases and J by 5 bases, with 16 bases left in between. CDR1 and CDR2 (germline): SQVTM, ANQGSEA.

The TCR originated in a woman aged 25 to 39 with COVID-19, enrolled during active disease. Sequencing was done on a sample of peripheral blood. The V gene is TRBV29-1, the J gene TRBJ2-3, with D maybe TRBD2 (5 bases). The CDR3 loop reads CSAQRRTIDTQYF. The DNA for the CDR3 is TGCAGCGCGCAACGGAGGACGATAGATACGCAGTATTTT.